The following is a T cell receptor (beta chain) sequence with its context. The entry originates in a study of blood T cell repertoires in COVID-19. The ends lost 4 bases at V and 8 bases at J; junction bases unmatched: 7. There are 14 residues in the CDR3. CDR1 is KGHSY and CDR2 is FQNENV in the germline V gene. TCRdb keeps only in-frame clones here, not all; method: immunoSEQ multiplex PCR. The data contain approximately 150,000 clones, 84% of them singletons. What was sequenced was peripheral blood. This receptor was identified in a woman aged 45-60 years in a cohort sampled during active or convalescent COVID-19. The chain joins TRBV16 to TRBJ1-1; TRBD1 matches at 10 bases. In nucleotides, the CDR3 is TGTGCCAGCAGCCGACCGGGACAGGGGTTCGAAGCTTTCTTT. Its translation: CASSRPGQGFEAFF.